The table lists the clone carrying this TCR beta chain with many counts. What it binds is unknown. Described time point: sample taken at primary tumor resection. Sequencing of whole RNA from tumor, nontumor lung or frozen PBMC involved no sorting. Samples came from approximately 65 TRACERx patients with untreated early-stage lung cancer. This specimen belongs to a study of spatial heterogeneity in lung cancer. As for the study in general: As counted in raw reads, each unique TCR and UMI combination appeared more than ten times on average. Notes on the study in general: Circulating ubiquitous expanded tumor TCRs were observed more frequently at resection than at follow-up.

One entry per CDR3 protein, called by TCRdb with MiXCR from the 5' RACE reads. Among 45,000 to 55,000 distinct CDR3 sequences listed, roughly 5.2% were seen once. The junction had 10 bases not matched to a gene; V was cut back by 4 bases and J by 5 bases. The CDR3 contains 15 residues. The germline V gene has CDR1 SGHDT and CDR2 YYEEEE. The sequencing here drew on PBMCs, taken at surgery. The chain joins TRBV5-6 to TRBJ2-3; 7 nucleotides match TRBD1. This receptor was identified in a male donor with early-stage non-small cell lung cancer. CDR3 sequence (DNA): TGTGCCAGCAGCCCGGGGCGGACAGGAGGAGATACGCAGTATTTT. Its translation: CASSPGRTGGDTQYF.